The 24 T cell receptor beta chains below come from one sample, sequenced in a study of blood T cell repertoires in COVID-19. Sequencing was performed with immunoSEQ multiplex PCR; in TCRdb, only in-frame clones are kept and a portion is missing. Found here are over 150,000 clones, approximately 89% of them singletons; the top ten hold roughly 6.2%. Sequencing was performed on PBMCs or T cells enriched from blood (not recorded which). The origin of the receptors is a man in his forties who had recovered from COVID-19.

V usage is TRBV27 and J usage is TRBJ1-5; D perhaps matches TRBD1 (6 bases). The CDR3 is 16 residues long. The germline V and J ends were trimmed by 6 bases and 1 base, with 16 bases remaining between them. CDR1 MNHEY and CDR2 SMNVEV come from the germline V gene (reference sequence). CDR3 sequence: CASSSHTGKSNQPQHF. CDR3 sequence (DNA): TGTGCCAGCAGCAGTCATACAGGGAAGAGCAATCAGCCCCAGCATTTT.

V is TRBV7-9 and J is TRBJ1-2, with D perhaps TRBD1 (6 bases). Trimming stripped 5 bases from V and 8 bases from J, with 15 bases between. CDR3 length equals 13 residues. Germline V CDR1 and CDR2: SEHNR, FQNEAQ (reference sequence). The CDR3 DNA is TGTGCCAGCAGCCCACAGGGTGTAAGGGGCTACACCTTC. Translated: CASSPQGVRGYTF. Together with reference TRBV7-9 and TRBJ1-2, the CDR3 gives the full variable domain: DTGVSQNPRHKITKRGQNVTFRCDPISEHNRLYWYRQTLGQGPEFLTYFQNEAQLEKSRLLSDRFSAERPKGSFSTLEIQRTEQGDSAMYLCASSPQGVRGYTFGSGTRLTVV.

The chain combines TRBV30 with TRBJ2-1, with TRBD2 matching over 15 bases. The CDR3 totals 15 residues. Germline CDR1 GTSNPN, CDR2 SVGIG (reference sequence). Trimming took 0 bases from V and 9 from J; bases not matched to a gene: 3. CDR3 in DNA: TGTGCCTGGAGTGTACGGACTAGCGGGAGGGGTGAGCAGTTCTTC. It yields the protein CAWSVRTSGRGEQFF.

The genes are TRBV2 and TRBJ1-2; 7 bases fit TRBD1. The CDR3 totals 15 residues. V lost 10 bases, J lost 2 bases, and 13 bases stayed unmatched. Germline V gene data show CDR1 as SNHLY and CDR2 as FYNNEI. In DNA, the CDR3 is TGTGCCACACCGAACCGACAGGGACCGAACTATGGCTACACCTTC. This encodes CATPNRQGPNYGYTF.

The chain recombines TRBV19 with TRBJ1-2; 9 nucleotides align to TRBD1. The CDR3 consists of 13 residues. The germline V gene encodes CDR1 LNHDA and CDR2 SQIVND (reference sequence). Trimming took 8 bases from V and 14 from J; bases not matched to a gene: 15. The CDR3 loop reads CASCSGTGRTWTF. The CDR3 DNA sequence: TGTGCCAGTTGCTCCGGGACAGGGAGGACGTGGACCTTC. Variable domain in full (rest from reference TRBV19 and TRBJ1-2): DGGITQSPKYLFRKEGQNVTLSCEQNLNHDAMYWYRQDPGQGLRLIYYSQIVNDFQKGDIAEGYSVSREKKESFPLTVTSAQKNPTAFYLCASCSGTGRTWTFGSGTRLTVV.

The chain joins TRBV5-1 to TRBJ2-3, with D maybe TRBD1 (5 bases). There are 18 residues in the CDR3. Germline lookup yields CDR1 SGHRS and CDR2 YFSETQ. Trimming took 0 bases from V and 1 from J, leaving 18 bases between them. The CDR3 DNA sequence: TGCGCCAGCAGCTTGGCCGCTTTCGGACAACCAGGCACAGATACGCAGTATTTT. Translating gives CASSLAAFGQPGTDTQYF. The complete variable domain, with remaining parts taken from reference TRBV5-1 and TRBJ2-3, reads KAGVTQTPRYLIKTRGQQVTLSCSPISGHRSVSWYQQTPGQGLQFLFEYFSETQRNKGNFPGRFSGRQFSNSRSEMNVSTLELGDSALYLCASSLAAFGQPGTDTQYFGPGTRLTVL.

The rearrangement joins TRBV20-1 to TRBJ1-4, with 9 bases identical to TRBD1. CDR1 is DFQATT, CDR2 SNEGSKA, per germline (reference sequence). The V and J ends lost 3 bases and 5 bases, in that order; junction bases with no gene match: 7. This CDR3 is built from 15 residues. The DNA for the CDR3 is TGCAGTGCTAGTCACGCGGGACAGGGAAATGAAAAACTGTTTTTT. It yields the protein CSASHAGQGNEKLFF.

This chain joins TRBV10-3 and TRBJ2-2, with 8 bases aligning to TRBD1. This CDR3 comprises 17 residues. V trimming: 4 bases; J trimming: 0 bases; junction bases outside the gene matches: 7. Germline V gene data show CDR1 as ENHRY and CDR2 as SYGVKD. The CDR3 DNA follows: TGTGCCATCAGTGGTTACCGGACAGGGTCGAACACCGGGGAGCTGTTTTTT. Protein sequence: CAISGYRTGSNTGELFF.

The V call is TRBV5-1, the J call TRBJ2-2; 8 nucleotides align to TRBD1. The CDR3 loop spans 17 amino acids. Germline trimming cut 3 bases from V and 3 bases from J; bases unmatched to any gene: 10. In germline, CDR1 is SGHRS, CDR2 YFSETQ. Here the CDR3 reads CASSSRTGTPDTGELFF. CDR3 nucleotide sequence: TGCGCCAGCAGCTCCCGGACAGGGACCCCCGACACCGGGGAGCTGTTTTTT.

This sequence joins TRBV29-1 and TRBJ1-2; a weak D match, TRBD1 (5 bases). V was cut by 6 bases and J by 4 bases, with 15 bases left in between. Germline-derived CDR1 and CDR2 are SQVTM and ANQGSEA. This CDR3 has 13 residues. The CDR3 DNA reads as TGCAGCGTCCTCACTCGACAGAGCTATGGCTACACCTTC. It yields the protein CSVLTRQSYGYTF.

The gene calls are TRBV7-8 and TRBJ2-2, with D unclear. CDR3 size: 13 residues. The germline CDR1 and CDR2 sequences are SGHVS and FQNEAQ. Trimming shortened V by 1 base and J by 3 bases, and 3 bases separated the two germline ends. DNA for the CDR3: TGTGCCAGCAGCTTAGTAGACACCGGGGAGCTGTTTTTT. Translation gives CASSLVDTGELFF.

The gene calls are TRBV7-9 and TRBJ1-4; unclear D gene. Trimming shortened V by 4 bases and J by 13 bases, and 13 bases separated the two germline ends. Per the germline V gene, CDR1 is SEHNR and CDR2 is FQNEAQ (reference sequence). This CDR3 has 12 residues. In nucleotides, the CDR3 is TGTGCCAGCAGCTCGACCGGTTCGGGACTGTTTTTT. Protein product: CASSSTGSGLFF.

The chain employs TRBV5-1 and TRBJ1-6; D is unclear. Trimming pared 0 bases from V and 9 bases from J, leaving 7 bases between. CDR3 length: 13 amino acids. Germline V gives CDR1 SGHRS, CDR2 YFSETQ. The CDR3 loop reads CASSLAGISPLHF. The CDR3 DNA is TGCGCCAGCAGCTTGGCCGGTATTTCACCCCTCCACTTT.

The chain is built from TRBV2 and TRBJ1-5, with 9 bases that match TRBD1. The CDR3 consists of 18 residues. V lost 6 bases and J lost 0; bases outside the gene matches: 12. Germline V lookup: CDR1 SNHLY, CDR2 FYNNEI. The CDR3 bases are TGTGCCAGCAGCGATCCCGGGACAGGGAGTTATAGCAATCAGCCCCAGCATTTT. Translation: CASSDPGTGSYSNQPQHF.

V gene TRBV3-1 (or the pseudogene TRBV3-2) combines with J gene TRBJ1-1; 12 positions match TRBD1. J gave up 4 bases and V 6 bases, and 3 bases lay outside the gene matches. CDR1 LGHDT and CDR2 YNNKEL come from the germline V gene (reference sequence). The CDR3 contains 14 residues. Here the CDR3 reads CASSGTGGLTEAFF. The CDR3 DNA sequence: TGTGCCAGCAGTGGGACAGGGGGCCTCACTGAAGCTTTCTTT.

CDR3 protein: CASKHRGPEAFF. The CDR3 DNA is TGTGCCAGCAAACACAGGGGGCCAGAAGCTTTCTTT. The chain couples TRBV12-3 or TRBV12-4 to TRBJ1-1; 9 bases align to TRBD1. V lost 7 bases and J lost 8; bases outside the gene matches: 5. The CDR3 contains 12 residues.

This clone was found once. This chain links TRBV24-1 with TRBJ1-2, with D maybe TRBD1 (6 bases). In germline, CDR1 is KGHDR, CDR2 SFDVKD. V was pared by 4 bases and J by 8 bases, with 13 bases between. The CDR3 is 13 residues long. Here the CDR3 reads CATSDSTGYGYTF. The CDR3 DNA reads as TGTGCCACCAGTGACTCTACAGGGTACGGCTACACCTTC.

The J gene is TRBJ1-6, the V gene TRBV5-1; 9 nucleotides agree with TRBD1. Looked up from germline, CDR1 is SGHRS and CDR2 is YFSETQ. This CDR3 comprises 16 residues. V lost 0 bases to trimming and J lost 8 bases; unmatched junction nucleotides: 6. CDR3 DNA sequence: TGCGCCAGCAGCTTGGACGGAGGGACAGGGCATTCACCCCTCCACTTT. It specifies CASSLDGGTGHSPLHF.

This sequence joins TRBV11-2 and TRBJ1-4, with D perhaps TRBD1 (5 bases). With 5 bases removed from V and 0 bases from J, the gap between germline ends came to 10 bases. CDR3 length: 15 residues. CDR1 is SGHAT and CDR2 is FQNNGV in the germline V gene. This CDR3 is CASSPGGATNEKLFF. The CDR3 bases are TGTGCCAGCAGCCCCGGGGGTGCAACTAATGAAAAACTGTTTTTT.

For the CDR3, the DNA is TGTGCCACCAGTGATCCCCAGGGGGGCACAGATACGCAGTATTTT. It encodes CATSDPQGGTDTQYF. The chain employs TRBV24-1 and TRBJ2-3; 7 bases agree with TRBD1. The CDR3 consists of 15 residues. V lost 3 bases to trimming and J lost 1 base; unmatched junction nucleotides: 3. CDR1 KGHDR and CDR2 SFDVKD come from the germline V gene.

V gene TRBV2 combines with J gene TRBJ1-2; TRBD1 agrees at 7 bases. After removal of 4 bases from V and 7 bases from J, the junction contained 6 bases not matched to a gene. Germline V gene sequence: CDR1 SNHLY, CDR2 FYNNEI. The CDR3 is made up of 13 amino acids. CDR3 residues: CASSVTGEAGYTF. The CDR3 nucleotides read TGTGCCAGCAGTGTAACAGGGGAAGCTGGCTACACCTTC.

The chain carries TRBV7-6 and TRBJ1-1; D uncertain. The CDR3 extends over 13 amino acids. Trimming cost V 1 base and J 1 base, with 4 bases left between them. CDR1 and CDR2 (germline): SGHVS, FNYEAQ. The DNA of the CDR3 is TGTGCCAGCAGCTTAGGAGAGAACACTGAAGCTTTCTTT. It is translated as CASSLGENTEAFF.

The CDR3 is CASSPRVGGGHSYEQYF. The CDR3 region has the DNA TGCGCCAGCAGCCCCCGGGTTGGCGGGGGCCACTCCTACGAGCAGTACTTC. V usage is TRBV5-1 and J usage is TRBJ2-7, with TRBD2 as a possible D gene (7 bases). Trimming removed 4 bases at V and 0 bases at J, with 20 bases between. This CDR3 contains 17 residues. From germline, CDR1 is SGHRS and CDR2 YFSETQ.

This chain connects TRBV27 to TRBJ2-7; 11 nucleotides match TRBD1. The V gene end was trimmed by 6 bases and the J gene end by 3 bases; junction bases not matched to a gene: 7. CDR3 size: 15 residues. Per germline, CDR1 MNHEY and CDR2 SMNVEV (reference sequence). The CDR3 protein is CASRNWGQGDYEQYF. In DNA, the CDR3 is TGTGCCAGCAGGAATTGGGGACAGGGGGACTACGAGCAGTACTTC.